This T cell receptor (beta chain) is drawn from a study of blood T cell repertoires in COVID-19. On the study more broadly: Samples taken during acute and convalescent COVID-19 were collected in the United States, Italy and Spain. T cells, B-cell-depleted T cells, or PBMCs supplied cDNA or gDNA.

Seattle patient enrollment occurred during active infection, with longitudinal follow-up thereafter. Authors' methods: Amplified reference gene primers provided the basis for estimating nucleated cell counts. Sequenced by immunoSEQ multiplex PCR; TCRdb stores in-frame clones only, minus some. For V, J and clone size, that table is used; D and trimming come from the DNA. The sample holds some 250,000 clones, around 87% seen once. Trimming removed 3 bases from V and 4 bases from J; junction bases left unmatched: 11. Germline V gene lookup returns CDR1 SQVTM and CDR2 ANQGSEA. This CDR3 is 15 amino acids long.

The chain has TRBV29-1 and TRBJ1-2; TRBD1 aligns across 7 bases. The sample consisted of peripheral blood. The clonotype was recovered from a woman in her sixties or seventies with COVID-19, enrolled during active disease. The CDR3 bases are TGCAGCGTTGACGGGGACAGAGGTGGTACCTATGGCTACACCTTC. Its protein product is CSVDGDRGGTYGYTF.